This note documents a single TCR beta chain sequence. Its antigen is still unknown. This CDR3 has 10 amino acids. Germline-derived CDR1 and CDR2 are SQVTM and ANQGSEA. Between the trimmed V and J ends, which lost 4 bases and 7 bases, there was a span of 7 bases. Assay used: immunoSEQ multiplex PCR; TCRdb lists only in-frame clones, some missing. The top ten clones hold roughly 5.6% of a sample with around 80,000 clones, approximately 90% of them seen once. These data originate in a study of T cell responses to AZD1222 COVID-19 vaccine. General observations from the study: After two AZD1222 doses, spike-specific TCR breadth and depth rose versus day 0. Reports indicate that nearly half of spike-specific TCRs are directed at unmutated variant regions. Only a handful of AZD1222 recipients, six or seven in all, had baseline seropositivity.

The J gene is TRBJ1-2, the V gene TRBV29-1; D is undetermined. Sequencing was performed on peripheral blood, taken on day 0 of AZD1222 vaccination. The TCR comes from an adult in good health. The CDR3 coding sequence is TGCAGCGTTGTGACGGTTGGCTACACCTTC. Residues: CSVVTVGYTF.